A single TCR beta chain is shown here with its context. Antigen specificity is unknown. Both 60 Vbeta primers and 13 Jbeta primers went into the PCR. The protocol was immunoSEQ multiplex PCR, while the TCRdb copy is restricted to in-frame clones and leaves out a portion. The table records 150,000 to 180,000 clones, roughly three quarters of them present only once. This sample is part of a study of cytomegalovirus exposure and HLA in healthy donors. Study-wide results and caveats: Researchers reported from a later analysis that most CMV-associated TCR beta chains appeared HLA-restricted. Later on, a genetic analysis was performed. It linked a missense variant in DCLRE1C with V- and J-gene trimming of TCR beta. Presence/absence results assume similar sequencing depth per donor, which may not hold.

This receptor was taken from a man between 25 and 39 years old in good health and CMV-seropositive. The sequencing sample was made of PBMCs.

CDR3 in DNA: TGTGCCAGCAGCGGGGTCGGGGGTCCAGCAGATACGCAGTATTTT. It is translated as CASSGVGGPADTQYF. V and J are TRBV5-4 and TRBJ2-3, with a tentative D call TRBD2 (6 bases). Germline V lookup: CDR1 SGHNT, CDR2 YYREEE (reference sequence). This CDR3 is built from 15 residues. V lost 4 bases to trimming and J lost 4 bases, with 16 bases between them.